This TCR beta chain came from a study of T cell repertoires in cytomegalovirus infection. The CDR3 runs 18 residues. Germline V gene lookup returns CDR1 MDHEN and CDR2 SYDVKM. Trimming took 5 bases from V and 0 from J; bases not matched to a gene: 11. TCRdb re-called the reads through MiXCR, storing one row per CDR3 protein. The table records 700,000 to 900,000 distinct CDR3 sequences, about 27% of them present only once. With respect to this clonotype: What it binds is unknown.

Findings of the study overall: In two of eight donors, the top clonotype was HLA-C-restricted CMV-specific.

The input for sequencing was cultured CD8+ T cells from PBMCs, taken from culture after CMV antigen stimulation. The TCR comes from a human donor in good health (CMV status not recorded). Some clones in this sample may be carry-over from other donors' samples. J is TRBJ1-2 and V is TRBV28; 11 bases are a match to TRBD1. The CDR3 loop reads CASSRAGTGGTPNYGYTF. CDR3 DNA: TGTGCCAGCAGTCGAGCCGGGACAGGGGGTACTCCTAACTATGGCTACACCTTC.